The present entry profiles one T cell receptor (beta chain) with its context. Its antigen is unknown. This specimen belongs to a study of lymphopenia after photon versus proton radiotherapy. Notes on the study in general: After the lymphocyte nadir, photon-treated repertoires showed oligoclonal expansion, especially of CD8+ Temra cells.

V was trimmed by 7 bases and J by 2 bases, leaving 16 bases between them. This CDR3 has 15 amino acids. Germline lookup yields CDR1 SGHTA and CDR2 FQGNSA. Sequenced by immunoSEQ multiplex PCR; TCRdb stores in-frame clones only, minus some. The sample includes around 70,000 clones, approximately 91% seen only once; the top ten take 2.5% to 3%. J is TRBJ2-3 and V is TRBV7-2; TRBD1 is a possible D gene (5 bases). The material sequenced was peripheral blood, taken from a patient treated with photon-based radiotherapy. The sequence came from a woman between 65 and 79 years old with pancreatic cancer. The DNA for the CDR3 is TGTGCCAGCACCCCAGGCCAGGGAAACACAGATACGCAGTATTTT. It translates to CASTPGQGNTDTQYF.